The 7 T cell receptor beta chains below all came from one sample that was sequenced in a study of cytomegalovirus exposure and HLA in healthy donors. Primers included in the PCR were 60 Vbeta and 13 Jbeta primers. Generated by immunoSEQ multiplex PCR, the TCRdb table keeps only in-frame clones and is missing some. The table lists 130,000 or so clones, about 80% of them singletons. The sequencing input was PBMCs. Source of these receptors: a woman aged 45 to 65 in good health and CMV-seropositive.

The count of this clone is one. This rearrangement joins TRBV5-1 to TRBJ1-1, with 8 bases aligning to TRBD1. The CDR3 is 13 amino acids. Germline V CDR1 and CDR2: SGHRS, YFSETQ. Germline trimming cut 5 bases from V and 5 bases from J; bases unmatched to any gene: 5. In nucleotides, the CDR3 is TGCGCCAGCAGTTCCGGGACAGGAACTGAAGCTTTCTTT. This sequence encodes CASSSGTGTEAFF.

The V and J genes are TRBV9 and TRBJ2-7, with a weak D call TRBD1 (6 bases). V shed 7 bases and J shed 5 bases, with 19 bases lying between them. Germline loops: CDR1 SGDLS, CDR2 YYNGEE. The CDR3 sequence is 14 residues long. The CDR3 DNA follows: TGTGCCAGCTCGGGCGGTTCGGCAGGGGACGAGCAGTACTTC. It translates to CASSGGSAGDEQYF.

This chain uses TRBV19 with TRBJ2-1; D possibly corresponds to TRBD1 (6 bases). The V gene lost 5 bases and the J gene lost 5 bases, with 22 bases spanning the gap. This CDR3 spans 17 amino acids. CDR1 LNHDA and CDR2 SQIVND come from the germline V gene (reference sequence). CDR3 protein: CASSLRGMRRVNNEQFF. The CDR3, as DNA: TGTGCCAGTAGTCTGAGGGGGATGCGGCGGGTGAACAATGAGCAGTTCTTC.

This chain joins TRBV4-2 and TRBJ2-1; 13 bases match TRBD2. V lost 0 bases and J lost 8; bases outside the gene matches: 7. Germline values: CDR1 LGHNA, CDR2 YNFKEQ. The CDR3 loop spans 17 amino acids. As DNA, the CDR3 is TGTGCCAGCAGCCAAGATACGGGGACTAGCGGGGTAGATGAGCAGTTCTTC. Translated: CASSQDTGTSGVDEQFF.

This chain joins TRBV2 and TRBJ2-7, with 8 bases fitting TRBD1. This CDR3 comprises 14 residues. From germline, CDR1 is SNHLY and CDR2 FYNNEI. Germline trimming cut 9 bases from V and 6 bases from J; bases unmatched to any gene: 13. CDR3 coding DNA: TGTGCCAGAGCCGGGACAGGTGGGGTGGGCGAGCAGTACTTC. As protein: CARAGTGGVGEQYF.

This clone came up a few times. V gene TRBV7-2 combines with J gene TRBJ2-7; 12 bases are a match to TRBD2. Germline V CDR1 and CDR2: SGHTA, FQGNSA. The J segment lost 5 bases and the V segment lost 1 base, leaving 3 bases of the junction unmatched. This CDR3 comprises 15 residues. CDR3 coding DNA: TGTGCCAGCAGCTTAGAGGGGACTAGCGGGCACGAGCAGTACTTC. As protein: CASSLEGTSGHEQYF.

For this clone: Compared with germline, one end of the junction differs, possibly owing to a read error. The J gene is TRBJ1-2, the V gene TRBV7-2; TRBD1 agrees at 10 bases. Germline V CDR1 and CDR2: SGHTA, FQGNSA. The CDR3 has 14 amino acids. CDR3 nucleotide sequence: TGTGCCAGCAGCTCGACAGGGGGCTACTATGACTACACCTTC. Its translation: CASSSTGGYYDYTF.